The 27 T cell receptor beta chains in this list originate from one sample, sequenced in a study of T-cell memory formation after mild COVID-19. TCRdb redid the calling of the 5' RACE reads with MiXCR, one entry per CDR3 protein. Altogether 450,000 to 650,000 distinct CDR3 sequences are present, roughly 20% being singletons, with the ten largest covering roughly 8.3%. The sample was PBMCs or a T cell subset sorted from them (not recorded which). The receptors come from an adult woman who had mild COVID-19 (a few samples of this study predate the infection). Cell type and time point are not known.

V is TRBV6-8 and J is TRBJ2-3; 7 nucleotides align to TRBD2. Germline trimming cut 7 bases from V and 3 bases from J; bases unmatched to any gene: 13. The CDR3 extends over 16 amino acids. CDR1 and CDR2 from the germline V gene are MNHGY and SAAAGT. CDR3 loop: CASTITGGGTTDTQYF. In DNA, the CDR3 is TGTGCCAGCACCATTACGGGCGGGGGAACTACAGATACGCAGTATTTT.

The chain is built from TRBV3-1 and TRBJ1-1, with 8 bases identical to TRBD1. V was pared by 4 bases and J by 10 bases, with 8 bases of the junction left unmatched. The germline V gene encodes CDR1 LGHDT and CDR2 YNNKEL (reference sequence). CDR3 length: 13 amino acids. CDR3 nucleotide sequence: TGTGCCAGCAGCCGAACAGGGGGGTCGGCAGCTTTCTTT. It specifies CASSRTGGSAAFF.

This clonotype was seen more than once but under ten times. The chain employs TRBV5-1 and TRBJ2-1, with D perhaps TRBD2 (5 bases). Germline CDR1 reads SGHRS; CDR2 reads YFSETQ. This CDR3 has 16 amino acids. The V end was cut by 0 bases, the J end by 2 bases, with 12 bases between. In DNA form, the CDR3 reads TGCGCCAGCAGCTTGGACGAGGGAAATCCCTACAATGAGCAGTTCTTC. It translates to CASSLDEGNPYNEQFF.

This chain connects TRBV15 to TRBJ2-2; TRBD2 matches at 10 bases. The CDR3 contains 14 residues. J gave up 1 base and V 10 bases, and 3 bases lay outside the gene matches. Germline CDR1 and CDR2: LNHNV and YYDKDF (reference sequence). CDR3 in DNA: TGTGCCAGCGGACTAGCGGTGAACACCGGGGAGCTGTTTTTT. Its translation is CASGLAVNTGELFF.

The V and J genes are TRBV2 and TRBJ2-1; either TRBD1 or TRBD2 may supply D (7 bases each). Germline V lookup: CDR1 SNHLY, CDR2 FYNNEI. This CDR3 region has 15 residues. V was shortened by 7 bases and J by 5 bases, with 18 bases between the two germline ends. The CDR3 region is CASTSRGGPDNEQFF. The DNA for the CDR3 is TGTGCCAGCACCTCCAGGGGGGGGCCCGACAATGAGCAGTTCTTC.

The chain is built from TRBV18 and TRBJ1-3; D remains unclear. V dropped 3 bases and J dropped 6 bases, with 3 bases sitting between them. Germline V gives CDR1 KGHSH, CDR2 LQKENI. The CDR3 covers 11 residues. This chain's CDR3 is CASSPENTIYF. CDR3 DNA sequence: TGTGCCAGCTCACCGGAAAACACCATATATTTT.

There are a few counts of this clonotype. This sequence joins TRBV19 and TRBJ2-1; 7 bases align to TRBD1. Per germline, CDR1 LNHDA and CDR2 SQIVND (reference sequence). V lost 3 bases and J lost 10; bases outside the gene matches: 12. This CDR3 is built from 15 residues. The CDR3 loop is CASSIQGANRGEQFF. The CDR3 region has the DNA TGTGCCAGTAGTATCCAGGGTGCCAACAGGGGCGAGCAGTTCTTC.

This clonotype was observed a handful of times. Written as DNA, the CDR3 is TGCGCCAGCACCGGCAGGGGCCTCTACGAGCAGTACTTC. It is translated as CASTGRGLYEQYF. The chain is built from TRBV23-1 and TRBJ2-7, with a weak D call TRBD1 (6 bases). TRBV23-1 is an open reading frame whose function is uncertain. The germline V and J ends were trimmed by 7 bases and 3 bases, with 13 bases remaining between them. The CDR3 loop spans 13 amino acids.

This chain links TRBV9 with TRBJ2-5; the match to TRBD1 covers 9 bases. The CDR3 extends over 15 amino acids. V lost 1 base, J lost 3 bases, and 4 bases stayed unmatched. CDR1 and CDR2 from the germline V gene are SGDLS and YYNGEE. In DNA, the CDR3 is TGTGCCAGCAGCGTATATCGGGACAGGGAAGAGACCCAGTACTTC. The encoded protein is CASSVYRDREETQYF.

The J gene is TRBJ2-5, the V gene TRBV6-2 or TRBV6-3; tentatively, D is TRBD2 (6 bases). V gave up 10 bases and J gave up 0 bases, with 9 bases separating them. CDR3 length: 12 amino acids. Looked up from germline, CDR1 is MNHEY and CDR2 is SVGEGT. The CDR3 DNA reads as TGTGCCACGGCGGGACACCAAGAGACCCAGTACTTC. Translating it yields CATAGHQETQYF.

This chain joins TRBV11-2 and TRBJ2-7; D possibly uses TRBD1 or TRBD2 (5 bases each). The germline gives CDR1 SGHAT, CDR2 FQNNGV. The CDR3 totals 17 residues. With 3 bases removed from V and 3 bases from J, the gap between germline ends came to 21 bases. CDR3 in DNA: TGTGCCAGCAGCTTGAGGGGCCTCCGCCCCTGGAACTACGAGCAGTACTTC. Translation gives CASSLRGLRPWNYEQYF.

This clonotype was found a few times. V and J are TRBV7-3 and TRBJ2-1; TRBD1 matches 9 bases. V was clipped by 5 bases and J by 10 bases; unmatched bases: 12. This CDR3 comprises 15 residues. CDR1 and CDR2 (germline): SGHTA, FQGTGA. The CDR3 bases are TGTGCCAGCAGCCCTGGCCAATGGACAGGGGACGAGCAGTTCTTC. Its translation: CASSPGQWTGDEQFF.

The chain has TRBV7-2 and TRBJ1-3; TRBD1 might be the D (6 bases). The CDR3 runs 17 residues. V lost 4 bases to trimming and J lost 1 base, with 17 bases between them. Germline V gene data show CDR1 as SGHTA and CDR2 as FQGNSA. For the CDR3, the DNA is TGTGCCAGCAGCTCCACCGGACAGAAATTATCTGGAAACACCATATATTTT. It specifies CASSSTGQKLSGNTIYF.

V gene TRBV7-2 combines with J gene TRBJ2-1; D is possibly TRBD2 (6 bases). The CDR3 contains 15 residues. The V end lost 1 base, the J end lost 8 bases, and 15 bases lay between the germline ends. CDR1 is SGHTA and CDR2 is FQGNSA in the germline V gene. The CDR3 DNA reads TGTGCCAGCAGCTTAGGTTTCGGGGGTATACATGAGCAGTTCTTC. This gives the protein CASSLGFGGIHEQFF.

This chain uses TRBV24-1 with TRBJ2-1; possibly TRBD1 for D (6 bases). Germline values: CDR1 KGHDR, CDR2 SFDVKD. Between the trimmed V and J ends, which lost 8 bases and 10 bases, there was a span of 14 bases. The CDR3 covers 12 residues. The CDR3 reads CATNLQGREQFF. The CDR3 bases are TGTGCCACCAACCTCCAGGGGCGCGAGCAGTTCTTC.

The V and J genes are TRBV7-2 and TRBJ2-7, with 8 bases lining up with TRBD2. The length of the CDR3 is 16 residues. V lost 0 bases, J lost 5 bases, and 9 bases stayed unmatched. From germline, CDR1 is SGHTA and CDR2 FQGNSA. CDR3 DNA sequence: TGTGCCAGCAGCTTAGCCCGCTCAGCGGGAGTTGACGAGCAGTACTTC. Its translation: CASSLARSAGVDEQYF.

This clonotype has only a few counts. The chain couples TRBV6-5 to TRBJ2-2; 13 bases align to TRBD2. The ends lost 0 bases at V and 2 bases at J; junction bases unmatched: 3. This CDR3 contains 18 residues. From germline, CDR1 is MNHEY and CDR2 SVGAGI. The CDR3, as DNA: TGTGCCAGCAGTTACTCGAGGACTAGCGGGAGAAACACCGGGGAGCTGTTTTTT. Translating gives CASSYSRTSGRNTGELFF.

This clonotype was counted only a few times. The genes are TRBV29-1 and TRBJ2-7; no reliable D call. V lost 5 bases and J 3 bases, leaving 14 bases between the germline ends. Per germline, CDR1 SQVTM and CDR2 ANQGSEA. This CDR3 spans 13 amino acids. CDR3: CSVTTSGFYEQYF. CDR3 sequence (DNA): TGCAGCGTTACAACATCGGGCTTCTACGAGCAGTACTTC.

There are a few counts of this clonotype. V usage is TRBV7-6 and J usage is TRBJ1-4; tentatively, D is TRBD1 (6 bases). The CDR3 has 18 amino acids. V was trimmed by 1 base and J by 0 bases, leaving 15 bases between them. CDR1 is SGHVS, CDR2 FNYEAQ, per germline. The CDR3 nucleotides read TGTGCCAGCAGCTTAGATTACGGGGGCGAGGCAACTAATGAAAAACTGTTTTTT. This encodes CASSLDYGGEATNEKLFF.

This clonotype was detected a few times. The chain joins TRBV3-1 to TRBJ1-1, with D possibly TRBD1 on 5 matching bases. V was shortened by 4 bases and J by 7 bases, with 13 bases between the two germline ends. Germline loops: CDR1 LGHDT, CDR2 YNNKEL (reference sequence). The CDR3 runs 13 residues. CDR3 in amino acids: CASSPLWGDEAFF. The CDR3 bases are TGTGCCAGCAGCCCCCTTTGGGGGGATGAAGCTTTCTTT. The whole variable domain, remainder taken from reference TRBV3-1 and TRBJ1-1, is DTAVSQTPKYLVTQMGNDKSIKCEQNLGHDTMYWYKQDSKKFLKIMFSYNNKELIINETVPNRFSPKSPDKAHLNLHINSLELGDSAVYFCASSPLWGDEAFFGQGTRLTVV.

This clonotype was seen a handful of times. V usage is TRBV29-1 and J usage is TRBJ1-1; D ambiguous. Between the trimmed V and J ends, which lost 5 bases and 6 bases, there was a span of 7 bases. The length of the CDR3 is 10 residues. CDR1 SQVTM and CDR2 ANQGSEA come from the germline V gene. The CDR3 spells CSVRTPEAFF. CDR3 nucleotides: TGCAGCGTTAGGACTCCTGAAGCTTTCTTT.

This clonotype has just a few counts. V is TRBV12-3 or TRBV12-4 and J is TRBJ1-2; D call uncertain. Trimming stripped 6 bases from V and 8 bases from J, with 19 bases between. CDR3 size: 14 residues. The CDR3 spells CASSPLGAPEGYTF. CDR3 bases: TGTGCCAGCAGCCCCCTCGGCGCCCCTGAGGGCTACACCTTC.

The chain carries TRBV15 and TRBJ2-3; no clear D. The CDR3 loop spans 15 amino acids. V lost 2 bases and J lost 7, with 16 bases in between. Germline CDR1 and CDR2: LNHNV and YYDKDF (reference sequence). The CDR3 coding sequence is TGTGCCACCAGCAGATATGCGCAGGTTAGGAATACGCAGTATTTT. It codes for CATSRYAQVRNTQYF.

The table lists this clonotype with many counts. The gene calls are TRBV2 and TRBJ2-7; D is uncertain. Germline V gene sequence: CDR1 SNHLY, CDR2 FYNNEI. This CDR3 has 12 amino acids. V dropped 7 bases and J dropped 5 bases, with 12 bases sitting between them. CDR3 sequence reads: CASMVAQDEQYF. DNA of the CDR3: TGTGCCAGCATGGTCGCCCAGGACGAGCAGTACTTC.

This clonotype turned up a few times. V gene TRBV12-3 or TRBV12-4 combines with J gene TRBJ2-1, with 15 positions matching TRBD2. J lost 0 bases, V lost 5 bases, and 8 bases had no gene match. The CDR3 runs 19 residues. CDR3: CASSPGTSGRTSSYNEQFF. The CDR3 DNA follows: TGTGCCAGCAGTCCCGGGACTAGCGGGAGGACGAGCTCCTACAATGAGCAGTTCTTC.

CDR3 residues: CASSSIFGQGLTEAFF. DNA of the CDR3: TGTGCCAGCAGTTCGATCTTCGGACAGGGGCTCACTGAAGCTTTCTTT. J is TRBJ1-1 and V is TRBV6-2 or TRBV6-3, with TRBD1 identical over 9 bases. V shed 4 bases, J shed 4 bases, and the junction held 10 bases outside the gene matches. Germline CDR1 is MNHEY and CDR2 is SVGEGT. This CDR3 is built from 16 residues.

This rearrangement joins TRBV5-1 to TRBJ2-5, with TRBD1 matching 7 bases. CDR1 and CDR2 from the germline V gene are SGHRS and YFSETQ. This CDR3 region has 13 residues. After removal of 7 bases from V and 5 bases from J, the junction contained 8 bases not matched to a gene. CDR3 in amino acids: CASETGSRETQYF. The CDR3 DNA reads as TGCGCCAGCGAGACAGGGTCAAGGGAGACCCAGTACTTC.